This T cell receptor beta chain stems from a study of T cell changes during pregnancy in multiple sclerosis. The protocol was immunoSEQ multiplex PCR, while the TCRdb copy is restricted to in-frame clones and leaves out a portion. The sample includes about 110,000 clones, around 90% of them seen just once. Germline-derived CDR1 and CDR2 are LGHNA and YSLEER. The CDR3 sequence is 15 residues long. V was cut by 2 bases and J by 1 base, with 9 bases left in between. The clonotype was recovered from a female donor in good health, enrolled as a control in a pregnancy study. The chain links TRBV4-3 to TRBJ1-3, with TRBD1 as a possible D gene (5 bases). The specimen was peripheral blood, collected in the third trimester of pregnancy. Here the CDR3 DNA reads TGCGCCAGCAGCCAACAGGGTGTTTCTGGAAACACCATATATTTT. Translation: CASSQQGVSGNTIYF.